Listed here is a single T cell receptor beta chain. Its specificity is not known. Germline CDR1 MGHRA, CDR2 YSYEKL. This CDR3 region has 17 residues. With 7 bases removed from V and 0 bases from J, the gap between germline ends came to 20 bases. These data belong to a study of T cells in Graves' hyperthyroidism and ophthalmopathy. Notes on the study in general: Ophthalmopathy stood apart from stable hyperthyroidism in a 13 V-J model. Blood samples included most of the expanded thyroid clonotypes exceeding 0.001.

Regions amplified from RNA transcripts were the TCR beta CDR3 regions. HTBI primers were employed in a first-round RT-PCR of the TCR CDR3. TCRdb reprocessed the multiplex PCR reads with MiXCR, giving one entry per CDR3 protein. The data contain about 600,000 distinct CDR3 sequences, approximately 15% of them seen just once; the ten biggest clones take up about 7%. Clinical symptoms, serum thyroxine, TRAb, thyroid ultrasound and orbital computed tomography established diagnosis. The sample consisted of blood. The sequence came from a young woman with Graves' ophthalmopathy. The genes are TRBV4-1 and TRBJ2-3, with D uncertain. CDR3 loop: CASTPGPATPSTDTQYF. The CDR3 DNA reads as TGCGCCAGCACCCCGGGCCCAGCGACTCCTAGCACAGATACGCAGTATTTT.